A single sample is the source of the 21 T cell receptor beta chains below, sequenced in a study of identical twins. TCRdb fed the 5' RACE reads into MiXCR, producing one record per CDR3 protein. This table holds about 530,000 distinct CDR3 sequences, 20% to 25% found once. These data are also associated with another study on yellow fever vaccine responses in identical twins.

Specimen: CD4+ T cells sorted from blood. Receptors originate from a woman younger than 30 in good health.

This clonotype appeared a few times. The chain carries TRBV6-5 and TRBJ1-5; possibly TRBD1 for D (5 bases). Trimming pared 2 bases from V and 4 bases from J, leaving 18 bases between. From germline, CDR1 is MNHEY and CDR2 SVGAGI. The CDR3 runs to 17 residues. CDR3 coding DNA: TGTGCCAGCAGTTACACCCCAGGGCAGAGAAAGAATCAGCCCCAGCATTTT. It codes for CASSYTPGQRKNQPQHF.

J is TRBJ2-3 and V is TRBV20-1, with D possibly TRBD2 on 5 matching bases. The CDR3 loop spans 11 amino acids. Germline lookup yields CDR1 DFQATT and CDR2 SNEGSKA (reference sequence). Deletions cut 3 bases from V and 14 bases from J, with 15 bases between. CDR3 sequence: CSASSFEGPYF. CDR3 nucleotide sequence: TGCAGTGCTAGCTCTTTTGAGGGCCCGTATTTT.

The chain couples TRBV27 to TRBJ2-7; 8 bases line up with TRBD1. This CDR3 contains 16 residues. The germline gives CDR1 MNHEY, CDR2 SMNVEV (reference sequence). V gave up 4 bases and J gave up 5 bases; unmatched junction bases: 13. CDR3 DNA: TGTGCCAGCAGTTCCCCCAACAGGGGGAGAAGCAACGAGCAGTACTTC. Encoded protein: CASSSPNRGRSNEQYF.

The genes are TRBV10-3 and TRBJ2-1; TRBD2 agrees at 15 bases. Losses at the gene ends were 4 bases for V and 8 bases for J; bases not matched to a gene: 9. This CDR3 region has 17 residues. Germline loops: CDR1 ENHRY, CDR2 SYGVKD. This CDR3 reads CAISGRGLAGGLDEQFF. The DNA for the CDR3 is TGTGCCATCAGTGGCCGAGGACTAGCGGGAGGGTTAGATGAGCAGTTCTTC.

The chain uses TRBV5-1 and TRBJ2-7, with 8 bases matching TRBD2. CDR1 and CDR2 from the germline V gene are SGHRS and YFSETQ. J gave up 3 bases and V 3 bases, and 5 bases lay outside the gene matches. The CDR3 is 14 amino acids. The CDR3 here is CASSSQSGGYEQYF. Written as DNA, the CDR3 is TGCGCCAGCAGCTCTCAAAGCGGGGGCTACGAGCAGTACTTC.

Here the CDR3 reads CASSLARGGYEQYF. The CDR3 region has the DNA TGTGCCAGCAGTTTAGCCCGGGGCGGCTACGAGCAGTACTTC. V gene TRBV12-3 or TRBV12-4 combines with J gene TRBJ2-7, with D perhaps given as TRBD1 or TRBD2 (5 bases each). V was pared by 0 bases and J by 3 bases, with 9 bases between. The CDR3 consists of 14 residues.

A few counts support this clonotype. The chain combines TRBV28 with TRBJ2-1; TRBD1 or TRBD2 may be the D gene (7 bases each). Germline V gene lookup returns CDR1 MDHEN and CDR2 SYDVKM. V dropped 2 bases and J dropped 4 bases, with 15 bases sitting between them. The CDR3 is 16 amino acids. CDR3 coding DNA: TGTGCCAGCAGTTTAATCAGGGGGGGGAAATACAATGAGCAGTTCTTC. Protein sequence: CASSLIRGGKYNEQFF.

This clonotype was observed a few times. This chain joins TRBV15 and TRBJ2-2; weak D call: TRBD2 (5 bases). V was pared by 4 bases and J by 3 bases, with 9 bases between. The CDR3 sequence is 14 residues long. The germline CDR1 and CDR2 sequences are LNHNV and YYDKDF (reference sequence). CDR3 sequence: CATSKDGDTGELFF. In DNA, the CDR3 is TGTGCCACCAGCAAGGACGGGGACACCGGGGAGCTGTTTTTT.

The V gene is TRBV7-9, the J gene TRBJ1-5; D is uncertain. Trimming took 2 bases from V and 2 from J, leaving 13 bases between them. CDR3 length: 16 amino acids. Germline V gene lookup returns CDR1 SEHNR and CDR2 FQNEAQ (reference sequence). CDR3 bases: TGTGCCAGCAGCTTATCCGGGGTATCGGGCAATCAGCCCCAGCATTTT. Amino acids: CASSLSGVSGNQPQHF.

There are a few counts of this clonotype. J is TRBJ2-5 and V is TRBV5-1; TRBD1 or TRBD2 may be the D gene (5 bases each). Trimming shortened V by 0 bases and J by 2 bases, and 11 bases separated the two germline ends. Looked up from germline, CDR1 is SGHRS and CDR2 is YFSETQ. The CDR3 is 15 residues long. The CDR3 is CASSLDTGTQETQYF. The CDR3 DNA is TGCGCCAGCAGCTTGGATACCGGGACGCAAGAGACCCAGTACTTC.

This clonotype was counted a few times. V usage is TRBV20-1 and J usage is TRBJ2-5; weak D call: TRBD1 (6 bases). The CDR3 consists of 14 residues. Germline lookup yields CDR1 DFQATT and CDR2 SNEGSKA (reference sequence). The CDR3 here is CSVNRPGAGETQYF. The CDR3, as DNA: TGCAGCGTCAACCGCCCAGGGGCCGGAGAGACCCAGTACTTC.

This sequence joins TRBV12-3 or TRBV12-4 and TRBJ2-6; D may correspond to TRBD1 or TRBD2 (5 bases each). This CDR3 has 18 residues. V lost 6 bases to trimming and J lost 0 bases, with 18 bases between them. In DNA, the CDR3 is TGTGCCAGCAGGCCCCGGGGCAGAAACACCTCTGGGGCCAACGTCCTGACTTTC. Its translation: CASRPRGRNTSGANVLTF.

This clonotype was detected only a few times. The V gene is TRBV2, the J gene TRBJ2-1, with D hard to call. The CDR3 is made up of 15 amino acids. Trimming took off 4 bases at V and 3 bases at J, with 13 bases between the two ends. Germline lookup yields CDR1 SNHLY and CDR2 FYNNEI. Here the CDR3 reads CASSAGYTDYNEQFF. CDR3 nucleotides: TGTGCCAGCAGTGCCGGTTACACGGACTACAATGAGCAGTTCTTC. Supplemented by reference TRBV2 and TRBJ2-1, the full variable domain reads EPEVTQTPSHQVTQMGQEVILRCVPISNHLYFYWYRQILGQKVEFLVSFYNNEISEKSEIFDDQFSVERPDGSNFTLKIRSTKLEDSAMYFCASSAGYTDYNEQFFGPGTRLTVL.

This clonotype was picked up a small number of times. V and J are TRBV28 and TRBJ2-7; D gene uncertain. The V end was cut by 5 bases, the J end by 2 bases, with 13 bases between. This CDR3 region has 14 residues. In germline, CDR1 is MDHEN, CDR2 SYDVKM. The CDR3 loop reads CASSIRRVAYEQYV. In nucleotides, the CDR3 is TGTGCCAGCAGTATCCGTAGGGTGGCCTACGAGCAGTACGTC.

The CDR3 DNA reads as TGTGCCAGCAGCCAAGATCCAGGACTAGCGGGGGCGTGGGCGTTCTTC. It codes for CASSQDPGLAGAWAFF. The V and J genes are TRBV4-2 and TRBJ2-1; 13 nucleotides line up with TRBD2. The V and J ends lost 0 bases and 15 bases, in that order; junction bases with no gene match: 11. The V gene's germline CDR1 is LGHNA and CDR2 YNFKEQ. This CDR3 has 16 amino acids.

This clonotype was observed a handful of times. The rearrangement joins TRBV20-1 to TRBJ1-4; D is perhaps TRBD1 (5 bases). Deletions cut 0 bases from V and 8 bases from J, with 19 bases between. The CDR3 contains 16 residues. CDR1 is DFQATT and CDR2 is SNEGSKA in the germline V gene (reference sequence). CDR3 loop: CSARDPRSGRWEKLFF. The CDR3 DNA reads as TGCAGTGCTAGAGATCCCCGCTCAGGGCGGTGGGAAAAACTGTTTTTT.

This clonotype was recorded a few times. The gene calls are TRBV11-3 and TRBJ1-1, with 7 bases identical to TRBD1. CDR3 size: 13 residues. The J segment lost 4 bases and the V segment lost 3 bases, leaving 2 bases of the junction unmatched. Looked up from germline, CDR1 is SGHNT and CDR2 is YENEEA. CDR3: CASSFTGVTEAFF. Here the CDR3 DNA reads TGTGCCAGCAGCTTCACAGGGGTCACTGAAGCTTTCTTT.

The sample holds a few counts of this clonotype. V is TRBV12-3 or TRBV12-4 and J is TRBJ1-4; D not certain. This CDR3 is built from 13 residues. Trimming removed 4 bases from V and 6 bases from J, with 9 bases in between. The CDR3 coding sequence is TGTGCCAGCAGTTCAAGCCGTGATGAAAAACTGTTTTTT. Its translation is CASSSSRDEKLFF.

The chain employs TRBV3-1 and TRBJ2-2; D remains unclear. The CDR3 sequence is 15 residues long. Germline assignment: CDR1 LGHDT and CDR2 YNNKEL (reference sequence). V was pared by 3 bases and J by 2 bases, with 10 bases between. The CDR3 DNA reads TGTGCCAGCAGCCACGGTCCAATTAACACCGGGGAGCTGTTTTTT. It codes for CASSHGPINTGELFF.

Only a few counts were recorded for this clonotype. The rearrangement uses TRBV15 and TRBJ2-1; TRBD2 aligns across 10 bases. Germline loops: CDR1 LNHNV, CDR2 YYDKDF (reference sequence). The CDR3 has 14 amino acids. With V trimmed by 1 base and J by 9 bases, 3 bases remained unmatched. CDR3 protein: CATSRVASGGEQFF. DNA of the CDR3: TGTGCCACCAGCAGAGTCGCTAGCGGGGGTGAGCAGTTCTTC.

Only a few counts were recorded for this clonotype. J is TRBJ1-4 and V is TRBV6-6, with TRBD1 as a possible D gene (6 bases). Per germline, CDR1 MNHNY and CDR2 SVGAGI (reference sequence). The CDR3 extends over 13 amino acids. Deletions cut 2 bases from V and 11 bases from J, with 12 bases between. The CDR3 coding sequence is TGTGCCAGCAGTTACATGGGAGGGGGGAAACTGTTTTTT. Amino acids: CASSYMGGGKLFF.